The clone carrying this T cell receptor (beta chain) occurred many times. Antigen: not known. The data originate from a study of human T cells and chemical hapten exposure. Study results and caveats: Versus controls, significantly more large CDR3 similarity clusters arose from expanded TCRs.

Indicated time point: patch test 1, 2 weeks after DPC sensitization. The treatment is: therapeutic diphenylcyclopropenone sensitization with weekly scalp DPC. In TCRdb, the RACE reads were re-called with MiXCR into one record per CDR3 protein. Here the sample spans just under 350,000 distinct CDR3 sequences, 5.5% to 8% being singletons. The CDR3 consists of 17 residues. V lost 3 bases and J lost 0, with 12 bases in between. Germline CDR1 reads MDHEN; CDR2 reads SYDVKM. This TCR derives from a woman under 30 with alopecia areata. Some clones in this sample may be carry-over from other donors' samples. This specimen was whole blood, taken in connection with sensitization to the hapten diphenylcyclopropenone (DPC). J is TRBJ1-6 and V is TRBV28; D not certain. The CDR3 here is CASSFLSSSSYNSPLHF. The CDR3, as DNA: TGTGCCAGCAGTTTCCTATCCTCTAGCTCCTATAATTCACCCCTCCACTTT.